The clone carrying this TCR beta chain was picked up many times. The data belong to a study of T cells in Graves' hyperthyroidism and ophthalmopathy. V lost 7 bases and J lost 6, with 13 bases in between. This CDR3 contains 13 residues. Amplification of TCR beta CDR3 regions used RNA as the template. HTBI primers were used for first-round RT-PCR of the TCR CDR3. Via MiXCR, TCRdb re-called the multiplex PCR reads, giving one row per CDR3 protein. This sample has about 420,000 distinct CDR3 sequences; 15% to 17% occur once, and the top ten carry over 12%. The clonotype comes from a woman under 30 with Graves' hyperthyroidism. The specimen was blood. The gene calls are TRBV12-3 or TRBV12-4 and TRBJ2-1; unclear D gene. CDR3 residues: CASTSSMLNEQFF. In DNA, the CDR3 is TGTGCCAGCACCTCTTCTATGCTCAATGAGCAGTTCTTC.